These 6 T cell receptor beta chains were sequenced from one sample in a study of blood T cells in healthy people across ages. Combining a sample-barcoded 5' primer with a J-beta primer mix, a second PCR ran for roughly 7 to 12 cycles. MiXCR was run by TCRdb on the 5' RACE reads, yielding one entry per CDR3 protein. The sample has some 550,000 distinct CDR3 sequences, 40% to 55% seen once. What was sequenced was blood. All receptors derive from a man older than 75 in good health.

The V and J genes are TRBV7-2 and TRBJ2-5; TRBD2 might be the D (6 bases). The length of the CDR3 is 14 residues. The V gene lost 5 bases and the J gene lost 11 bases, with 21 bases spanning the gap. Looked up from germline, CDR1 is SGHTA and CDR2 is FQGNSA. In nucleotides, the CDR3 is TGTGCCAGCAGCAATACCGGGAGTTTAGGTGAGCAGTACTTC. Its protein is CASSNTGSLGEQYF.

This chain joins TRBV6-5 and TRBJ2-1, with TRBD2 as a possible D gene (7 bases). The DNA end lines up better with TRBJ2-7; the J call may be wrong. This CDR3 is built from 16 residues. Germline loops: CDR1 MNHEY, CDR2 SVGAGI. The CDR3 coding sequence is TGTGCCAGCAGTTACTCGGGCGGGGGCTCCTACAATGAGCAGTACTTC. Translating it yields CASSYSGGGSYNEQYF.

V gene TRBV11-2 combines with J gene TRBJ1-1; 7 bases are a match to TRBD1. The CDR3 runs to 13 residues. Looked up from germline, CDR1 is SGHAT and CDR2 is FQNNGV. After removal of 6 bases from V and 4 bases from J, the junction contained 5 bases not matched to a gene. CDR3 amino acids: CASRLQGFTEAFF. CDR3 coding DNA: TGTGCCAGCAGATTACAGGGGTTCACTGAAGCTTTCTTT.

Note on this clonotype: Germline is not matched at one junction end, which may reflect a read error. The chain links TRBV5-1 to TRBJ2-1, with 9 bases identical to TRBD2. This CDR3 has 15 residues. Germline V gene data show CDR1 as SGHRS and CDR2 as YFSETQ. CDR3 region: CASRPGLAGYNGQFF. In nucleotides, the CDR3 is TGCGCCAGCAGACCGGGACTAGCTGGTTACAATGGGCAGTTCTTC.

The chain recombines TRBV6-1 with TRBJ2-7; D gene ambiguous. CDR1 is MNHNS, CDR2 SASEGT, per germline. With 0 bases removed from V and 2 bases from J, the gap between germline ends came to 5 bases. The CDR3 consists of 13 residues. CDR3 sequence reads: CASSEASTYEQYF. DNA for the CDR3: TGTGCCAGCAGTGAAGCCAGCACCTACGAGCAGTACTTC.

This chain joins TRBV18 and TRBJ2-7; 9 bases are a match to TRBD1. Per germline, CDR1 KGHSH and CDR2 LQKENI. Trimming cost V 3 bases and J 5 bases; bases outside gene matches: 5. The CDR3 extends over 14 amino acids. The CDR3: CASSPLTGGDEQYF. CDR3 bases: TGTGCCAGCTCACCTCTCACAGGGGGCGACGAGCAGTACTTC.